What follows is one TCR beta chain and its context. The antigen is unknown. The data originate from a study of cytomegalovirus exposure and HLA in healthy donors. Study in general: A subsequent analysis reported that the approximately 120 validation repertoires were produced on the same platform that had also been used for the 666 first-cohort repertoires.

Study-wide results and limits: Rarity held for most TCR sequences, but there were some public TCRs that occurred in many donors. A later analysis found first-cohort TCR clusters tended to co-occur in the approximately 120 validation repertoires. Three CMV-associated chains were confirmed in vitro to be specific for CMV antigens.

The CDR3 runs 15 residues. Looked up from germline, CDR1 is SGDLS and CDR2 is YYNGEE. Losses at the gene ends were 1 base for V and 3 bases for J; bases not matched to a gene: 3. The table came from immunoSEQ multiplex PCR; TCRdb's copy has only in-frame clones and leaves some out. The sample contains 130,000 to 150,000 clones, 85% to 90% of which appear only once. The sequence was collected from a woman aged 18 to 35 in good health and CMV-seropositive. The chain is built from TRBV9 and TRBJ2-5; 10 bases agree with TRBD1. Sequenced input: PBMCs. The CDR3 protein is CASSVNGQGEETQYF. The DNA of the CDR3 is TGTGCCAGCAGCGTAAATGGACAGGGGGAAGAGACCCAGTACTTC.